The sequence of this T cell receptor beta chain was determined in a study of cytomegalovirus exposure and HLA in healthy donors. Amplification used 60 Vbeta primers and 13 Jbeta primers. Per the original methods: An analysis that came later counted around 80 million unique TCR beta chains, 10 million to 11 million shared. The repertoire was sequenced with immunoSEQ multiplex PCR; TCRdb's copy has only in-frame clones and lacks some. V and J calls plus clone size are reproduced from that table; the DNA served to infer D and trimming. The profile shows around 170,000 clones, roughly 71% of them singletons. This clone was seen a handful of times. Its specificity is unknown. Overall study findings and caveats: Accurate prediction of HLA-A and HLA-B alleles (for most subjects) was reportedly achieved from TCR beta sequences.

The CDR3 runs to 12 residues. Germline V CDR1 and CDR2: MDHEN, SYDVKM. The V and J ends lost 10 bases and 6 bases respectively, with 15 bases between them. This chain joins TRBV28 and TRBJ1-2; D uncertain. The sequence was obtained from a girl between 10 and 17 years old in good health and CMV-seronegative. Sequenced: PBMCs. Here the CDR3 reads CATQAGWDGYTF. The CDR3 region has the DNA TGTGCCACCCAGGCGGGGTGGGATGGCTACACCTTC.